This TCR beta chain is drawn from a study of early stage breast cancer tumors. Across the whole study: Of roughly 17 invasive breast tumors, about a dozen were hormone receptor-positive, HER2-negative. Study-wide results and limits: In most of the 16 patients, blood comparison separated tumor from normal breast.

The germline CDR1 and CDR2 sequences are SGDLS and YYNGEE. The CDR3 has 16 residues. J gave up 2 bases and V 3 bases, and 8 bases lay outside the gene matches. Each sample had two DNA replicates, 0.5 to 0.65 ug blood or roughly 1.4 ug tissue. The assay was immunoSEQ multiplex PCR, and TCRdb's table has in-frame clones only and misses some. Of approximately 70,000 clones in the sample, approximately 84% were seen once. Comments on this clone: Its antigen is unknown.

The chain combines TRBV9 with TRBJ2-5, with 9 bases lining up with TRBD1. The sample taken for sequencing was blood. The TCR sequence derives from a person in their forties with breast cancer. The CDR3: CASSASSGTGQETQYF. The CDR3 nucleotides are TGTGCCAGCAGCGCCTCATCGGGGACAGGGCAAGAGACCCAGTACTTC.